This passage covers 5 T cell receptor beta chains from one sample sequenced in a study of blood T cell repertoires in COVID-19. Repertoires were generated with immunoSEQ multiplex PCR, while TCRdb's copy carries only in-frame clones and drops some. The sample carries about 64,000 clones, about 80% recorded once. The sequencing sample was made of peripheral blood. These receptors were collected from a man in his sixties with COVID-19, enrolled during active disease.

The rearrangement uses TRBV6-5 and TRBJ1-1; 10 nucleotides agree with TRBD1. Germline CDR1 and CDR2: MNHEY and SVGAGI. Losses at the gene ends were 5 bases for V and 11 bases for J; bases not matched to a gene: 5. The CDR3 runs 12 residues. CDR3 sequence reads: CASSPGTGVAFF. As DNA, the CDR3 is TGTGCCAGCAGTCCCGGGACAGGGGTGGCTTTCTTT.

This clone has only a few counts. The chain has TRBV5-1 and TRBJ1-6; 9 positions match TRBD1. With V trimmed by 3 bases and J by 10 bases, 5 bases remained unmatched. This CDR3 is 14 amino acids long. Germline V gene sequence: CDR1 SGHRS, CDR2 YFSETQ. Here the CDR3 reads CASSSGQGVSPLHF. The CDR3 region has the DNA TGCGCCAGCAGCTCGGGACAGGGAGTATCACCCCTCCACTTT. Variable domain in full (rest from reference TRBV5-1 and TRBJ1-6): KAGVTQTPRYLIKTRGQQVTLSCSPISGHRSVSWYQQTPGQGLQFLFEYFSETQRNKGNFPGRFSGRQFSNSRSEMNVSTLELGDSALYLCASSSGQGVSPLHFGNGTRLTVT.

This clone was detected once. The CDR3 coding sequence is TGCGCCAGCAGCCAAGTACTTCCGGGGTGGGCCAAAAACATTCAGTACTTC. Amino acid sequence: CASSQVLPGWAKNIQYF. The chain is built from TRBV4-1 and TRBJ2-4; D possibly corresponds to TRBD2 (5 bases). The CDR3 covers 17 residues. CDR1 MGHRA and CDR2 YSYEKL come from the germline V gene. The V and J ends lost 1 base and 1 base respectively, with 14 bases between them.

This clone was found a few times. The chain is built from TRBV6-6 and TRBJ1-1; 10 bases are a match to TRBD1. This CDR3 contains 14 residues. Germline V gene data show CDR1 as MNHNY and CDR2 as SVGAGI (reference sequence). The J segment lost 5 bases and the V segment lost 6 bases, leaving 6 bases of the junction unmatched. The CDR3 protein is CASSMDRGGTEAFF. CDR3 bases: TGTGCCAGCAGCATGGACAGGGGGGGTACTGAAGCTTTCTTT.

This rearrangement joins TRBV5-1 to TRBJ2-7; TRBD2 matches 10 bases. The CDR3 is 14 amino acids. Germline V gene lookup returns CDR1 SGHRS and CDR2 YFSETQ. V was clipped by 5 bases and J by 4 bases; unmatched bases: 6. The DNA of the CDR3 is TGCGCCAGCAGTTCCTCGACTAGCGGGTACGAGCAGTACTTC. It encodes CASSSSTSGYEQYF.